This paragraph reports one TCR beta chain. The data belong to a study of PD-1 blockade in classical Hodgkin lymphoma. From germline, CDR1 is SGHRS and CDR2 YFSETQ. The CDR3 has 16 amino acids. V was pared by 0 bases and J by 6 bases, with 4 bases of the junction left unmatched. Each patient's relapse followed autologous stem cell transplantation, and brentuximab vedotin exposure varied. Using immunoSEQ multiplex PCR, the repertoire was profiled, and TCRdb retains in-frame clones only, with some absent. The table has 14,000 to 15,000 clones, approximately 60% seen once; the top ten hold around a tenth.

The sequences come from peripheral blood mononuclear cells (PBMCs), collected at baseline. The sequence derives from a human donor with classical Hodgkin lymphoma. V is TRBV5-1 and J is TRBJ2-1; 12 positions agree with TRBD2. This CDR3 is CASSLAPLAGGNEQFF. The CDR3, as DNA: TGCGCCAGCAGCTTGGCTCCACTAGCGGGAGGCAATGAGCAGTTCTTC.